What follows are 23 T cell receptor beta chains derived from one specimen sequenced in a study of breast tumors, draining lymph nodes, adjacent tissues. TCRdb re-called the multiplex PCR reads with MiXCR, one entry per CDR3 protein. Of about 200,000 distinct CDR3 sequences listed, approximately 30% were seen once; the top ten hold about 4.5%. Samples came from axillary lymph nodes draining the breast cancer. Source material: axillary lymph node tissue. The source is a female donor with breast cancer. Some clones in this sample may be carry-over from other donors' samples.

This clonotype was seen at least ten times. The V gene is TRBV9, the J gene TRBJ1-3; D is unclear. This CDR3 has 14 residues. The germline gives CDR1 SGDLS, CDR2 YYNGEE. V lost 3 bases, J lost 0 bases, and 7 bases lay in between. CDR3 DNA: TGTGCCAGCAGCGCCGGTTCCTCTGGAAACACCATATATTTT. Its translation: CASSAGSSGNTIYF.

Ten or more counts support this clonotype. This may come from a read error, since a much larger clone is one base off. This chain joins TRBV20-1 and TRBJ2-6; TRBD1 matches 8 bases. There are 16 residues in the CDR3. Germline V gene sequence: CDR1 DFQATT, CDR2 SNEGSKA (reference sequence). As DNA, the CDR3 is TGCAGTGCTGACAGGGGACTTAGCTCTGCGGCCAACGTCCTGACTTTC. It translates to CSADRGLSSAANVLTF.

This clonotype occurred many times. V is TRBV14 and J is TRBJ2-7; D is uncertain. V was shortened by 3 bases and J by 7 bases, with 16 bases between the two germline ends. Germline V gene lookup returns CDR1 SGHDN and CDR2 FVKESK. The length of the CDR3 is 14 residues. CDR3 sequence: CASSQASINGEQYF. The CDR3 DNA follows: TGTGCCAGCAGCCAGGCGTCTATAAACGGAGAGCAGTACTTC.

This clonotype occurred many times. This chain links TRBV5-4 with TRBJ2-3; D is unresolved. Trimming stripped 4 bases from V and 1 base from J, with 7 bases between. The CDR3 has 13 residues. Germline V lookup: CDR1 SGHNT, CDR2 YYREEE (reference sequence). DNA for the CDR3: TGTGCCAGCAGCCTCCCTGGCACAGATACGCAGTATTTT. Its protein is CASSLPGTDTQYF.

This clonotype came up many times. The V gene is TRBV19, the J gene TRBJ2-7; 9 bases agree with TRBD2. V lost 3 bases, J lost 0 bases, and 6 bases stayed unmatched. Germline values: CDR1 LNHDA, CDR2 SQIVND (reference sequence). The CDR3 length is 16 residues. Written as DNA, the CDR3 is TGTGCCAGTAGTATGGGTAGCGGGGGCCTCTCCTACGAGCAGTACTTC. Its translation is CASSMGSGGLSYEQYF.

In this sample, this clonotype turned up many times. The J gene is TRBJ1-6, the V gene TRBV20-1; no reliable D call. The V end lost 0 bases, the J end lost 3 bases, and 12 bases lay between the germline ends. Germline V gene data show CDR1 as DFQATT and CDR2 as SNEGSKA (reference sequence). This CDR3 is built from 16 residues. The CDR3 DNA follows: TGCAGTGCTAGAGATTCAAGGAATCTCTATAATTCACCCCTCCACTTT. It specifies CSARDSRNLYNSPLHF.

This clonotype was observed at least ten times. V usage is TRBV7-2 and J usage is TRBJ2-1; TRBD2 matches at 8 bases. The CDR3 length is 15 residues. V was pared by 7 bases and J by 9 bases, with 14 bases of the junction left unmatched. In germline, CDR1 is SGHTA, CDR2 FQGNSA. The CDR3 nucleotides are TGTGCCAGCAAAGAGACAGGCGGGAGGTTCGGTGAGCAGTTCTTC. It yields the protein CASKETGGRFGEQFF.

Many counts were recorded for this clonotype. CDR3 DNA sequence: TGTGCCAGCAGCTTGAACAGATTCTATGGCTACACCTTC. Translated, it gives CASSLNRFYGYTF. The V and J genes are TRBV5-6 and TRBJ1-2; D gene unclear. Germline V gene sequence: CDR1 SGHDT, CDR2 YYEEEE. V was shortened by 1 base and J by 4 bases, with 8 bases between the two germline ends. The CDR3 has 13 residues.

Many counts were recorded for this clonotype. The genes are TRBV6-6 and TRBJ1-2; D call uncertain. The V end was cut by 2 bases, the J end by 6 bases, with 16 bases between. The CDR3 is 15 residues long. The V gene's germline CDR1 is MNHNY and CDR2 SVGAGI (reference sequence). CDR3 residues: CASSYGMRQVHGYTF. The CDR3 coding sequence is TGTGCCAGCAGTTACGGTATGAGGCAGGTCCATGGCTACACCTTC.

This clonotype was counted at least ten times. This chain uses TRBV30 with TRBJ2-1, with TRBD2 matching over 10 bases. The CDR3 has 14 residues. Germline-derived CDR1 and CDR2 are GTSNPN and SVGIG (reference sequence). The junction had 1 base not matched to a gene; V was cut back by 4 bases and J by 1 base. The CDR3 DNA sequence: TGTGCCTGGACACTAGCGGGATCCTACAATGAGCAGTTCTTC. Translated: CAWTLAGSYNEQFF.

Ten or more counts support this clonotype. The chain has TRBV7-3 and TRBJ2-1; D is perhaps TRBD2 (5 bases). Looked up from germline, CDR1 is SGHTA and CDR2 is FQGTGA. Trimming cost V 5 bases and J 9 bases, with 14 bases left between them. The CDR3 is 13 residues long. The CDR3 DNA is TGTGCCAGCAGCGAAATCCAGCGGAGTGAGCAGTTCTTC. Translated: CASSEIQRSEQFF.

J is TRBJ1-3 and V is TRBV7-2; 7 bases map to TRBD1. Trimming cost V 4 bases and J 9 bases; bases outside gene matches: 18. The CDR3 is 17 residues long. The germline V gene has CDR1 SGHTA and CDR2 FQGNSA. The chain's CDR3 is CASSSLGTEPRGGTIYF. The CDR3 DNA reads as TGTGCCAGCAGCTCTCTCGGGACAGAGCCTAGGGGGGGCACCATATATTTT.

This clonotype was seen at least ten times. The chain carries TRBV28 and TRBJ2-7; possible D gene TRBD2, 6 bases. In germline, CDR1 is MDHEN, CDR2 SYDVKM. Trimming cost V 3 bases and J 1 base, with 13 bases left between them. The CDR3 is 15 residues long. The CDR3 DNA reads TGTGCCAGCAGTTTGGAGGGTCTCTCATCCTACGAGCAGTACTTC. Translation gives CASSLEGLSSYEQYF.

Many counts were recorded for this clonotype. This chain joins TRBV29-1 and TRBJ2-5; TRBD1 or TRBD2 may be the D gene (5 bases each). This CDR3 has 12 residues. Germline V gene sequence: CDR1 SQVTM, CDR2 ANQGSEA. CDR3 nucleotide sequence: TGCAGTTACTCCGGGACGGGAGAGACCCAGTACTTC. Amino acid sequence: CSYSGTGETQYF.

As DNA, the CDR3 is TGTGCCAGCAGCCCCGGAGCGGACGGCACAGATACGCAGTATTTT. This codes for CASSPGADGTDTQYF. The chain carries TRBV3-1 and TRBJ2-3; a weak D match, TRBD2 (5 bases). V lost 4 bases and J lost 1, with 12 bases in between. Germline CDR1 and CDR2: LGHDT and YNNKEL (reference sequence). The CDR3 runs 15 residues.

The chain joins TRBV27 to TRBJ2-7, with 12 bases lining up with TRBD2. The V and J ends lost 8 bases and 2 bases, in that order; junction bases with no gene match: 7. The CDR3 totals 15 residues. Looked up from germline, CDR1 is MNHEY and CDR2 is SMNVEV (reference sequence). The CDR3 region has the DNA TGTGCCAGCGGTAGGACTAGCGGGAAGCCCTACGAGCAGTACTTC. This sequence encodes CASGRTSGKPYEQYF.

The chain couples TRBV7-7 to TRBJ2-2, with 7 bases fitting TRBD2. CDR1 is SSHAT, CDR2 FNYEAQ, per germline (reference sequence). This CDR3 comprises 14 residues. Here the CDR3 reads CASRAGLDTGELFF. In DNA form, the CDR3 reads TGTGCTAGCCGAGCGGGGTTGGACACCGGGGAGCTGTTTTTT. Full variable domain (outside the CDR3, taken from reference TRBV7-7 and TRBJ2-2): GAGVSQSPRYKVTKRGQDVTLRCDPISSHATLYWYQQALGQGPEFLTYFNYEAQPDKSGLPSDRFSAERPEGSISTLTIQRTEQRDSAMYRCASRAGLDTGELFFGEGSRLTVL.

This clonotype is classed as medium-sized (0.01 to 0.1%). The chain joins TRBV2 to TRBJ1-4; weak D call: TRBD1 (6 bases). The CDR3 consists of 13 residues. CDR1 is SNHLY and CDR2 is FYNNEI in the germline V gene. The V end lost 6 bases, the J end lost 8 bases, and 13 bases lay between the germline ends. The CDR3 here is CASRYRESEKLFF. The CDR3 bases are TGTGCCAGCAGGTACAGGGAAAGCGAAAAACTGTTTTTT.

This clonotype was detected ten times or more. A much larger clone is a single base away; this may be a read error. This chain links TRBV20-1 with TRBJ2-5; D gene uncertain. Germline CDR1 is DFQATT and CDR2 is SNEGSKA (reference sequence). CDR3 length equals 12 residues. This chain's CDR3 is CSATKLQETPYF. CDR3 in DNA: TGCAGTGCCACAAAGCTCCAAGAGACCCCGTACTTC.

The chain recombines TRBV5-5 with TRBJ1-2, with D maybe TRBD1 (5 bases). Germline V gene lookup returns CDR1 SGHKS and CDR2 YYEKEE (reference sequence). This CDR3 is 15 amino acids long. Trimming removed 0 bases from V and 7 bases from J, with 16 bases in between. CDR3 region: CASSLASWAGFGYTF. Here the CDR3 DNA reads TGTGCCAGCAGCTTGGCCTCGTGGGCAGGGTTTGGCTACACCTTC.

This clonotype was detected ten times or more. The chain recombines TRBV6-4 with TRBJ2-1; 9 bases match TRBD2. V was pared by 5 bases and J by 8 bases, with 7 bases of the junction left unmatched. The germline gives CDR1 MRHNA, CDR2 SNTAGT. This CDR3 is 14 amino acids long. The CDR3 protein is CASSPGTSRDEQFF. In DNA form, the CDR3 reads TGTGCCAGCAGTCCCGGGACTAGCCGCGATGAGCAGTTCTTC.

This clonotype has a count of ten or more. The gene calls are TRBV7-9 and TRBJ2-5; tentative D call: TRBD2 (5 bases). Trimming cost V 6 bases and J 5 bases, with 10 bases left between them. The CDR3 runs to 12 residues. In germline, CDR1 is SEHNR, CDR2 FQNEAQ (reference sequence). The CDR3 here is CASSWTGETQYF. CDR3 DNA sequence: TGTGCCAGCAGTTGGACGGGGGAGACCCAGTACTTC.

The chain joins TRBV25-1 to TRBJ1-1, with 10 bases that match TRBD1. The CDR3 is 15 amino acids. Looked up from germline, CDR1 is MGHDK and CDR2 is SYGVNS. V lost 6 bases to trimming and J lost 3 bases; unmatched junction nucleotides: 7. Here the CDR3 reads CASSAWGTGDTEAFF. In DNA, the CDR3 is TGTGCCAGCAGCGCTTGGGGGACAGGGGACACTGAAGCTTTCTTT.